This T cell receptor (beta chain) was retrieved from a study of blood T cell repertoires in COVID-19. The overall study: Acute and convalescent COVID-19 samples came from the United States, Italy and Spain. PBMCs, B-cell-depleted T cells, or T cells provided the cDNA or gDNA that made up the material.

Germline-derived CDR1 and CDR2 are SGHVT and SQSDAQ. The length of the CDR3 is 17 residues. Trimming removed 4 bases from V and 5 bases from J; junction bases left unmatched: 10. Assay used: immunoSEQ multiplex PCR; TCRdb lists only in-frame clones, some missing. Here the sample spans roughly 280,000 clones, 86% being singletons. Sequenced input: peripheral blood. This clonotype was sampled from a man aged 18 to 29 with active or convalescent COVID-19. The chain is built from TRBV7-4 and TRBJ2-1; 11 positions match TRBD2. In nucleotides, the CDR3 is TGTGCCAGCAGCTCCCGTGAACTAGCGGGGGACCACAATGAGCAGTTCTTC. This codes for CASSSRELAGDHNEQFF.